The clone carrying this T cell receptor (beta chain) is medium-sized (0.01 to 0.1%) in the sample. Its antigen is as yet unknown. TCRdb analysed the 5' RACE reads with MiXCR anew, one entry per CDR3 protein. Counted here are around 800 distinct CDR3 sequences, about 17% occurring once; the ten biggest clones make up 25%. The data derive from a study of spatial heterogeneity in lung cancer. The study, taken as a whole, reports: Intratumoral expanded alpha and beta TCR counts were found to track tumor mutation counts.

The time point was: sample taken at primary tumor resection. The material sequenced was lung tumor tissue, taken at surgery. This receptor was obtained from a female donor with early-stage non-small cell lung cancer.

The CDR3 here is CASSLGQGNTGELFF. The CDR3 nucleotides are TGTGCCAGCAGCTTAGGCCAGGGGAACACCGGGGAGCTGTTTTTT. This chain uses TRBV7-9 with TRBJ2-2; weak D call: TRBD1 (5 bases). In germline, CDR1 is SEHNR, CDR2 FQNEAQ (reference sequence). V lost 1 base to trimming and J lost 1 base, with 7 bases between them. This CDR3 is 15 amino acids long.